Following are 29 T cell receptor beta chains from one sample sequenced in a study of OX40 agonist ivuxolimab in advanced cancers. Profiled with immunoSEQ multiplex PCR; TCRdb holds only in-frame clones, not every one. The table shows tens of thousands of clones, with 85% to 95% occurring only once. The sequencing here drew on CD4+ or CD8+ T cells sorted from blood, taken in a trial of the OX40 agonist ivuxolimab. The origin of the receptors is an adult with an advanced solid tumor such as melanoma, head and neck, liver or kidney cancer.

This chain links TRBV7-9 with TRBJ2-3; no definite D call. In germline, CDR1 is SEHNR, CDR2 FQNEAQ (reference sequence). This CDR3 has 15 amino acids. V lost 1 base and J lost 3, with 11 bases in between. The CDR3 loop reads CASSLVGILTDTQYF. CDR3 bases: TGTGCCAGCAGCTTAGTAGGGATCTTAACAGATACGCAGTATTTT.

The rearrangement joins TRBV5-1 to TRBJ2-5; a possible D gene is TRBD2 (6 bases). The germline V gene has CDR1 SGHRS and CDR2 YFSETQ. With 1 base removed from V and 1 base from J, the gap between germline ends came to 20 bases. The CDR3 consists of 18 residues. DNA of the CDR3: TGCGCCAGCAGCTTGTTGGGAGGTGGTTGGGATTTCCAAGAGACCCAGTACTTC. It is translated as CASSLLGGGWDFQETQYF.

The rearrangement joins TRBV9 to TRBJ2-7; D unresolved. V gave up 0 bases and J gave up 3 bases, with 4 bases separating them. Germline values: CDR1 SGDLS, CDR2 YYNGEE. CDR3 length: 12 residues. The CDR3 loop is CASSVEGYEQYF. CDR3 bases: TGTGCCAGCAGCGTAGAAGGCTACGAGCAGTACTTC.

V gene TRBV18 combines with J gene TRBJ2-2, with TRBD1 matching 8 bases. The germline gives CDR1 KGHSH, CDR2 LQKENI. Germline trimming cut 3 bases from V and 3 bases from J; bases unmatched to any gene: 6. The CDR3 loop spans 16 amino acids. The CDR3 is CASSPRTGQYTGELFF. The CDR3, as DNA: TGTGCCAGCTCACCGCGGACAGGGCAGTACACCGGGGAGCTGTTTTTT. Full variable domain (missing parts from reference TRBV18 and TRBJ2-2): NAGVMQNPRHLVRRRGQEARLRCSPMKGHSHVYWYRQLPEEGLKFMVYLQKENIIDESGMPKERFSAEFPKEGPSILRIQQVVRGDSAAYFCASSPRTGQYTGELFFGEGSRLTVL.

The chain carries TRBV7-9 and TRBJ2-7; TRBD1 matches 8 bases. The CDR3 extends over 14 amino acids. The germline V gene encodes CDR1 SEHNR and CDR2 FQNEAQ (reference sequence). Losses at the gene ends were 5 bases for V and 4 bases for J; bases not matched to a gene: 7. CDR3 region: CASSPQGDPYEQYF. CDR3 DNA: TGTGCCAGCAGCCCACAGGGGGACCCTTACGAGCAGTACTTC.

V gene TRBV9 combines with J gene TRBJ2-5; D ambiguous. The ends were cut back, 0 bases at V and 4 bases at J, with 13 bases in the middle. The V gene's germline CDR1 is SGDLS and CDR2 YYNGEE. The CDR3 is 15 residues long. The CDR3: CASSVGSGERETQYF. In nucleotides, the CDR3 is TGTGCCAGCAGCGTAGGAAGTGGGGAACGAGAGACCCAGTACTTC.

This clone was seen more than once but under ten times. The chain carries TRBV2 and TRBJ1-5, with unresolved D. V shed 3 bases and J shed 2 bases, with 11 bases lying between them. Germline CDR1 and CDR2: SNHLY and FYNNEI. The CDR3 consists of 15 residues. The CDR3 loop reads CASSDPPAGNQPQHF. The CDR3 DNA is TGTGCCAGCAGTGACCCGCCCGCGGGCAATCAGCCCCAGCATTTT. Full variable domain (remainder filled in from reference TRBV2 and TRBJ1-5): EPEVTQTPSHQVTQMGQEVILRCVPISNHLYFYWYRQILGQKVEFLVSFYNNEISEKSEIFDDQFSVERPDGSNFTLKIRSTKLEDSAMYFCASSDPPAGNQPQHFGDGTRLSIL.

The J gene is TRBJ2-7, the V gene TRBV5-6; tentative D call: TRBD2 (5 bases). The CDR3 has 15 residues. Looked up from germline, CDR1 is SGHDT and CDR2 is YYEEEE. V lost 0 bases, J lost 0 bases, and 10 bases lay in between. CDR3 in amino acids: CASSLAPGSSYEQYF. The CDR3 bases are TGTGCCAGCAGCTTGGCACCGGGGAGCTCCTACGAGCAGTACTTC.

This sequence joins TRBV27 and TRBJ2-7; D is uncertain. With 4 bases removed from V and 3 bases from J, the gap between germline ends came to 7 bases. CDR3 length equals 12 residues. The germline V gene encodes CDR1 MNHEY and CDR2 SMNVEV (reference sequence). The CDR3 protein is CASSSPDYEQYF. The CDR3 DNA follows: TGTGCCAGCAGTTCCCCAGACTACGAGCAGTACTTC.

This chain links TRBV6-5 with TRBJ2-1, with 10 bases that match TRBD2. The CDR3 totals 14 residues. Trimming at V came to 5 bases and at J to 3 bases, leaving 1 base not matched to a gene. Germline CDR1 reads MNHEY; CDR2 reads SVGAGI. The CDR3 coding sequence is TGTGCCAGCAGTGGACTAGCGGACTACAATGAGCAGTTCTTC. Translated, it gives CASSGLADYNEQFF.

This clone was detected only once. The chain recombines TRBV18 with TRBJ1-2; 7 bases fit TRBD1. Germline CDR1 KGHSH, CDR2 LQKENI. This CDR3 region has 15 residues. With V trimmed by 3 bases and J by 4 bases, 8 bases remained unmatched. CDR3 loop: CASSPTGTDAYGYTF. CDR3 in DNA: TGTGCCAGCTCACCCACCGGGACAGACGCCTATGGCTACACCTTC.

DNA for the CDR3: TGTGCCAGCAGTTTCCTCGGGACCCGCGGGGATACGCAGTATTTT. It specifies CASSFLGTRGDTQYF. The rearrangement joins TRBV27 to TRBJ2-3; D assignment may be TRBD1 or TRBD2 (5 bases each). CDR3 length equals 15 residues. Trimming removed 3 bases at V and 6 bases at J, with 16 bases between. Looked up from germline, CDR1 is MNHEY and CDR2 is SMNVEV (reference sequence).

The gene calls are TRBV9 and TRBJ2-1, with 7 bases that match TRBD2. After removal of 0 bases from V and 2 bases from J, the junction contained 2 bases not matched to a gene. The CDR3 is 15 amino acids. The V gene's germline CDR1 is SGDLS and CDR2 YYNGEE. The CDR3 is CASSVGLAAYNEQFF. DNA of the CDR3: TGTGCCAGCAGCGTAGGGCTAGCGGCCTACAATGAGCAGTTCTTC.

This chain uses TRBV29-1 with TRBJ2-5, with TRBD2 identical over 10 bases. Germline CDR1 is SQVTM and CDR2 is ANQGSEA. V lost 6 bases to trimming and J lost 5 bases; unmatched junction nucleotides: 9. The CDR3 runs 14 residues. The CDR3 protein is CSVETSGVPETQYF. The CDR3 DNA reads as TGCAGCGTCGAAACTAGCGGGGTCCCGGAGACCCAGTACTTC. The full variable domain, completed using reference TRBV29-1 and TRBJ2-5, is SAVISQKPSRDICQRGTSLTIQCQVDSQVTMMFWYRQQPGQSLTLIATANQGSEATYESGFVIDKFPISRPNLTFSTLTVSNMSPEDSSIYLCSVETSGVPETQYFGPGTRLLVL.

The chain has TRBV11-2 and TRBJ2-1; D gene unclear. The CDR3 is 13 residues long. Trimming stripped 5 bases from V and 10 bases from J, with 15 bases between. From germline, CDR1 is SGHAT and CDR2 FQNNGV. For the CDR3, the DNA is TGTGCCAGCAGCCCTACTGGCGTGGGCGAGCAGTTCTTC. Protein product: CASSPTGVGEQFF.

This clone has only a few counts. The chain is built from TRBV13 and TRBJ1-4; D gene unclear. V lost 4 bases and J lost 8, with 8 bases in between. Germline V gene lookup returns CDR1 PRHDT and CDR2 FYEKMQ (reference sequence). This CDR3 contains 12 residues. CDR3 DNA sequence: TGTGCCAGCAGCTCAACGAAGGAAAAACTGTTTTTT. Its translation is CASSSTKEKLFF.

This chain links TRBV9 with TRBJ2-3; 7 bases map to TRBD1. Germline CDR1 SGDLS, CDR2 YYNGEE. The junction had 11 bases not matched to a gene; V was cut back by 5 bases and J by 2 bases. The CDR3 totals 16 residues. The CDR3 protein is CASSRFGGQVTDTQYF. As DNA, the CDR3 is TGTGCCAGCAGTCGTTTTGGAGGACAGGTCACAGATACGCAGTATTTT.

This sequence joins TRBV19 and TRBJ2-2, with D possibly TRBD1 on 5 matching bases. CDR1 and CDR2 from the germline V gene are LNHDA and SQIVND (reference sequence). The CDR3 runs 15 residues. Deletions cut 1 base from V and 7 bases from J, with 13 bases between. The chain's CDR3 is CASSIAVRQNGELFF. The CDR3 nucleotides read TGTGCCAGTAGTATAGCCGTTAGACAGAACGGGGAGCTGTTTTTT.

CDR3 nucleotide sequence: TGTGCCAGCAGCTTCGAAACGGGAGAATACAATGAGCAGTTCTTC. Protein product: CASSFETGEYNEQFF. This chain connects TRBV11-2 to TRBJ2-1; maybe TRBD2 (6 bases). The length of the CDR3 is 15 residues. Germline lookup yields CDR1 SGHAT and CDR2 FQNNGV. V lost 3 bases, J lost 4 bases, and 13 bases lay in between.

Regarding this clone: A read error may account for a junction end that differs from germline. V is TRBV11-2 and J is TRBJ2-5, with 12 bases aligning to TRBD2. This CDR3 has 12 residues. The germline gives CDR1 SGHAT, CDR2 FQNNGV. For the CDR3, the DNA is TGTGCCAGCAGCTTAGGTCTAGCGGGAGGGGACTTC. It codes for CASSLGLAGGDF.

The V and J genes are TRBV19 and TRBJ2-3, with a possible D match to TRBD2 (5 bases). Germline CDR1 LNHDA, CDR2 SQIVND (reference sequence). The length of the CDR3 is 15 residues. Trimming stripped 4 bases from V and 0 bases from J, with 11 bases between. This chain's CDR3 is CASSSGLTSTDTQYF. In DNA, the CDR3 is TGTGCCAGTAGTAGCGGGTTAACTAGCACAGATACGCAGTATTTT.

V is TRBV27 and J is TRBJ2-1, with D maybe TRBD1 (6 bases). V shed 0 bases and J shed 3 bases, with 12 bases lying between them. Per the germline V gene, CDR1 is MNHEY and CDR2 is SMNVEV (reference sequence). This CDR3 is built from 16 residues. The CDR3 sequence: CASSLSRQGLYNEQFF. The CDR3 DNA reads TGTGCCAGCAGTTTATCTCGGCAGGGGCTCTACAATGAGCAGTTCTTC.

The V call is TRBV29-1, the J call TRBJ1-2; tentative D call: TRBD1 (5 bases). The length of the CDR3 is 12 residues. Germline-derived CDR1 and CDR2 are SQVTM and ANQGSEA. Between the trimmed V and J ends, which lost 4 bases and 6 bases, there was a span of 12 bases. The CDR3 loop reads CSVGIGVDGYTF. The CDR3 DNA reads as TGCAGCGTTGGTATAGGGGTTGATGGCTACACCTTC.

The rearrangement uses TRBV2 and TRBJ2-5; D may be TRBD2 (5 bases). V was trimmed by 4 bases and J by 5 bases, leaving 20 bases between them. This CDR3 is built from 16 residues. Germline CDR1 reads SNHLY; CDR2 reads FYNNEI. The CDR3 protein is CASSGVGETDQETQYF. CDR3 in DNA: TGTGCCAGCAGTGGAGTGGGAGAGACGGATCAGGAGACCCAGTACTTC.

V usage is TRBV27 and J usage is TRBJ2-7; 9 bases match TRBD1. The CDR3 contains 13 residues. CDR1 and CDR2 (germline): MNHEY, SMNVEV (reference sequence). The ends lost 5 bases at V and 5 bases at J; junction bases unmatched: 4. As DNA, the CDR3 is TGTGCCAGCAGTCAGGGGACAGGGAACGAGCAGTACTTC. Amino acid sequence: CASSQGTGNEQYF.

V gene TRBV4-1 combines with J gene TRBJ2-1; no clear D gene. CDR3 size: 13 residues. Trimming stripped 3 bases from V and 4 bases from J, with 7 bases between. Germline V lookup: CDR1 MGHRA, CDR2 YSYEKL. This chain's CDR3 is CASSHKGYNEQFF. The CDR3 DNA follows: TGCGCCAGCAGCCATAAAGGGTACAATGAGCAGTTCTTC.

This chain uses TRBV7-6 with TRBJ2-1, with 10 bases aligning to TRBD2. The V gene's germline CDR1 is SGHVS and CDR2 FNYEAQ. J was trimmed by 1 base and V by 5 bases; bases with no gene match: 2. This CDR3 has 15 amino acids. The CDR3 region is CASSPSGSSYNEQFF. CDR3 coding DNA: TGTGCCAGCAGCCCTAGCGGGAGTTCCTACAATGAGCAGTTCTTC.

The chain recombines TRBV27 with TRBJ2-1; 13 nucleotides align to TRBD2. The CDR3 loop spans 16 amino acids. With V trimmed by 5 bases and J by 8 bases, 9 bases remained unmatched. Germline-derived CDR1 and CDR2 are MNHEY and SMNVEV (reference sequence). The CDR3 DNA follows: TGTGCCAGCAGTCCGCGGACTAGCGGGAGTCGCGATGAGCAGTTCTTC. It yields the protein CASSPRTSGSRDEQFF.

The chain links TRBV6-1 to TRBJ2-5; possible D gene TRBD1, 6 bases. Germline CDR1 MNHNS, CDR2 SASEGT. The CDR3 runs 14 residues. With 4 bases removed from V and 5 bases from J, the gap between germline ends came to 14 bases. In nucleotides, the CDR3 is TGTGCCAGCAGTGCAGGGGTCGTGACTGAGACCCAGTACTTC. Translated: CASSAGVVTETQYF.